Shown below are 15 T cell receptor beta chains from a single sample sequenced in a study of T cells expressing NK-cell markers. TCRdb re-called the 5' RACE reads, yielding one record per CDR3 amino acid sequence without DNA. The sample data list some 280,000 distinct CDR3 sequences. Sequencing was performed on blood T cells: a sorted CD56 or NKG2C T cell subset, CD4+ or CD8+ T cells, or bulk PBMC T cells (not recorded which). Receptors originate from a man aged 18 to 30 in good health.

V and J are TRBV7-2 and TRBJ1-3. CDR3 length: 14 residues. Germline V gives CDR1 SGHTA, CDR2 FQGNSA. The CDR3 reads CASSRRQSGNTIYF.

V and J are TRBV20-1 and TRBJ2-1; TCRdb's D gene call, TRBD2, goes unchecked for lack of DNA. CDR1 DFQATT and CDR2 SNEGSKA come from the germline V gene (reference sequence). The CDR3 sequence is 15 residues long. CDR3 region: CSAIPLAGQYNEQFF.

This chain uses TRBV10-3 with TRBJ2-6. Looked up from germline, CDR1 is ENHRY and CDR2 is SYGVKD. This CDR3 has 17 residues. The chain's CDR3 is CAISESGQGSGANALTF.

The chain links TRBV18 to TRBJ2-3; the TRBD1 assignment by TCRdb is unverifiable without DNA. The V gene's germline CDR1 is KGHSH and CDR2 LQKENI. The CDR3 spans 17 residues. This CDR3 reads CASSPHPGTGLTDTQYF.

This chain connects TRBV5-1 to TRBJ1-1; the TCRdb call, TRBD1, lacks DNA for checking. CDR3 length: 14 residues. Germline CDR1 and CDR2: SGHRS and YFSETQ. CDR3 amino acids: CASSLAGQGIEAFF.

The chain employs TRBV7-6 and TRBJ2-5. The CDR3 consists of 11 residues. CDR1 and CDR2 from the germline V gene are SGHVS and FNYEAQ. CDR3 sequence reads: CASTLGETQYF.

This chain connects TRBV5-1 to TRBJ2-1; TCRdb calls TRBD2, which cannot be checked without DNA. Germline CDR1 reads SGHRS; CDR2 reads YFSETQ. The CDR3 runs to 16 residues. CDR3 loop: CASRRAGPGVFNEQFF. The variable domain in full, completed from reference TRBV5-1 and TRBJ2-1, reads KAGVTQTPRYLIKTRGQQVTLSCSPISGHRSVSWYQQTPGQGLQFLFEYFSETQRNKGNFPGRFSGRQFSNSRSEMNVSTLELGDSALYLCASRRAGPGVFNEQFFGPGTRLTVL.

This chain joins TRBV6-5 and TRBJ1-4; checking the TCRdb D call of TRBD1 is not possible without DNA. The CDR3 consists of 15 residues. Germline V gives CDR1 MNHEY, CDR2 SVGAGI. CDR3 loop: CASSYTPGQGKKLFF.

The chain is built from TRBV27 and TRBJ2-5; the D call of TRBD1 rests on TCRdb alone, since no DNA is present to check it. There are 16 residues in the CDR3. The V gene's germline CDR1 is MNHEY and CDR2 SMNVEV (reference sequence). CDR3 in amino acids: CASSVDGTGGLETQYF.

J is TRBJ1-1 and V is TRBV7-9. Germline CDR1 SEHNR, CDR2 FQNEAQ (reference sequence). There are 13 residues in the CDR3. CDR3 sequence reads: CASSFLMNTEAFF.

This chain links TRBV20-1 with TRBJ2-7; TCRdb outputs TRBD1, but without DNA this stays unchecked. The CDR3 runs 13 residues. Germline CDR1 and CDR2: DFQATT and SNEGSKA (reference sequence). The CDR3: CSATDRDVRRQYF.

J is TRBJ2-1 and V is TRBV12-3 or TRBV12-4; the D call of TRBD2 rests on TCRdb alone, since no DNA is present to check it. This CDR3 region has 17 residues. The CDR3 sequence: CASSSASLVGRGFEQFF.

The genes are TRBV18 and TRBJ2-1; TCRdb gives TRBD1 as the D gene, but with no DNA this cannot be confirmed. Germline V gives CDR1 KGHSH, CDR2 LQKENI. The CDR3 is 17 residues long. The CDR3 sequence is CASSPRTTGGVRNEQFF.

The chain employs TRBV30 and TRBJ1-5. The CDR3 loop spans 15 amino acids. Germline V gene sequence: CDR1 GTSNPN, CDR2 SVGIG (reference sequence). CDR3 in amino acids: CAWKIGSHSNQPQHF.

The genes are TRBV11-3 and TRBJ2-1. The CDR3 runs 15 residues. Looked up from germline, CDR1 is SGHNT and CDR2 is YENEEA. The CDR3 protein is CASSLRLAAYNEQFF.